The 3 T cell receptor beta chains listed next were all sequenced from one sample in a study of breast tumors, draining lymph nodes, adjacent tissues. TCRdb reprocessed the multiplex PCR reads with MiXCR, giving one entry per CDR3 protein. This repertoire shows approximately 120,000 distinct CDR3 sequences, about 20% found once; its top ten account for 2.2%. Breast cancer patients provided tissue from their axillary draining lymph nodes. The specimen sequenced was axillary lymph node tissue. All receptors come from a female donor with breast cancer. Some clones in this sample may be carry-over from other donors' samples.

This clonotype was recorded at least ten times. J is TRBJ2-7 and V is TRBV13; no reliable D call. Germline CDR1 is PRHDT and CDR2 is FYEKMQ (reference sequence). This CDR3 has 17 amino acids. The V end was cut by 4 bases, the J end by 6 bases, with 25 bases between. CDR3 region: CASSSWARTRVGGEQYF. The CDR3 bases are TGTGCCAGCAGCTCGTGGGCCAGGACCCGGGTAGGTGGCGAGCAGTACTTC.

The gene calls are TRBV18 and TRBJ1-5; 9 nucleotides agree with TRBD1. The CDR3 has 17 amino acids. Trimming cost V 5 bases and J 6 bases; bases outside gene matches: 14. Germline values: CDR1 KGHSH, CDR2 LQKENI. The CDR3 protein is CASSTATGTGIGQPQHF. CDR3 sequence (DNA): TGTGCCAGCTCAACCGCCACCGGGACAGGGATAGGTCAGCCCCAGCATTTT.

This rearrangement joins TRBV28 to TRBJ1-3; 10 nucleotides match TRBD1. The CDR3 covers 16 residues. Germline V CDR1 and CDR2: MDHEN, SYDVKM. After removal of 3 bases from V and 4 bases from J, the junction contained 6 bases not matched to a gene. For the CDR3, the DNA is TGTGCCAGCAGTTTCCCCGGGACAGGGGCAGGAAACACCATATATTTT. Translated: CASSFPGTGAGNTIYF.